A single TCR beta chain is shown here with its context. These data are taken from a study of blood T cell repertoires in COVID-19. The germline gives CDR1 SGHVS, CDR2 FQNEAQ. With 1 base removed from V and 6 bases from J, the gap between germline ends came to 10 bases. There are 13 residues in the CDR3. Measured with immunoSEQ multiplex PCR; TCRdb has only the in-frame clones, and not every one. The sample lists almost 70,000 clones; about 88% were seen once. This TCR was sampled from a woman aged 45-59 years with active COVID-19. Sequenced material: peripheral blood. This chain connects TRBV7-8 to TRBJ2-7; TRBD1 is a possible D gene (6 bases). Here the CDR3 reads CASSLDRDSEQYF. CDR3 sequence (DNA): TGTGCCAGCAGCTTAGACAGGGATAGCGAGCAGTACTTC. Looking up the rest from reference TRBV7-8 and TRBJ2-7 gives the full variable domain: GAGVSQSPRYKVAKRGQDVALRCDPISGHVSLFWYQQALGQGPEFLTYFQNEAQLDKSGLPSDRFFAERPEGSVSTLKIQRTQQEDSAVYLCASSLDRDSEQYFGPGTRLTVT.